One sample yielded the 23 T cell receptor beta chains listed below, sequenced in a study of shared clonotypes between healthy human individuals. The assay was immunoSEQ multiplex PCR, and TCRdb's table has in-frame clones only and misses some. The table shows 2 million to 2.5 million clones, with 85% to 95% occurring only once. Specimen: naive CD4+ T cells from PBMCs. Indicated subset: CD45RA+ positively selected. The origin of the receptors is a young man in good health. Some clones in this sample may be carry-over from other donors' samples.

The V gene is TRBV6-5, the J gene TRBJ2-7, with D unclear. Trimming removed 6 bases at V and 2 bases at J, with 11 bases between. Germline V gene data show CDR1 as MNHEY and CDR2 as SVGAGI. This CDR3 has 13 residues. The DNA of the CDR3 is TGTGCCAGCAGCCCTCACCGGGCCTACGAGCAGTACTTC. Residues: CASSPHRAYEQYF.

This clone appeared a single time. The chain links TRBV6-5 to TRBJ2-1, with 10 bases matching TRBD2. V was pared by 3 bases and J by 7 bases, with 6 bases of the junction left unmatched. This CDR3 has 15 residues. Germline values: CDR1 MNHEY, CDR2 SVGAGI. This CDR3 reads CASSYGTSELNEQFF. The CDR3 DNA reads as TGTGCCAGCAGTTATGGGACTAGCGAACTAAATGAGCAGTTCTTC.

The chain links TRBV4-2 to TRBJ1-1; D not resolved. V was shortened by 4 bases and J by 1 base, with 13 bases between the two germline ends. Germline V gene lookup returns CDR1 LGHNA and CDR2 YNFKEQ. This CDR3 has 15 residues. Here the CDR3 DNA reads TGTGCCAGCAGCCCTCGGCTCAGCCCGAACACTGAAGCTTTCTTT. Translating gives CASSPRLSPNTEAFF.

The chain carries TRBV7-3 and TRBJ2-6; 7 bases are a match to TRBD2. Germline CDR1 reads SGHTA; CDR2 reads FQGTGA. The CDR3 runs 16 residues. Trimming cost V 3 bases and J 8 bases; bases outside gene matches: 10. CDR3 in amino acids: CASSLGPQGGSNVLTF. The CDR3 DNA follows: TGTGCCAGCAGCTTGGGCCCCCAGGGAGGGTCCAACGTCCTGACTTTC.

The CDR3 here is CASSQGGANEQFF. The CDR3 DNA sequence: TGCGCCAGCAGCCAAGGGGGGGCCAATGAGCAGTTCTTC. The V and J genes are TRBV5-1 and TRBJ2-1, with a weak D call TRBD2 (7 bases). Trimming removed 4 bases from V and 6 bases from J, with 11 bases in between. This CDR3 region has 13 residues. CDR1 and CDR2 from the germline V gene are SGHRS and YFSETQ. Full variable domain (outside the CDR3, taken from reference TRBV5-1 and TRBJ2-1): KAGVTQTPRYLIKTRGQQVTLSCSPISGHRSVSWYQQTPGQGLQFLFEYFSETQRNKGNFPGRFSGRQFSNSRSEMNVSTLELGDSALYLCASSQGGANEQFFGPGTRLTVL.

This rearrangement joins TRBV7-3 to TRBJ2-2, with TRBD1 matching over 7 bases. In germline, CDR1 is SGHTA, CDR2 FQGTGA. V was pared by 5 bases and J by 4 bases, with 4 bases of the junction left unmatched. This CDR3 has 14 amino acids. The CDR3 nucleotides read TGTGCCAGCAGCGCAGGGGGTGGCACCGGGGAGCTGTTTTTT. Translation: CASSAGGGTGELFF.

Concerning this clone: The same CDR3 also results from other DNA sequences found in this sample. The J gene is TRBJ2-7, the V gene TRBV5-1; 14 bases are a match to TRBD2. Per the germline V gene, CDR1 is SGHRS and CDR2 is YFSETQ. Unmatched junction bases numbered 5, after V lost 5 bases and J lost 4 bases. The CDR3 is made up of 15 amino acids. The CDR3 loop reads CASSGGTSGGYEQYF. CDR3 sequence (DNA): TGCGCCAGCAGTGGAGGGACTAGCGGGGGATACGAGCAGTACTTC.

The rearrangement links TRBV5-1 to TRBJ2-1; the match to TRBD2 covers 8 bases. The V and J ends lost 4 bases and 8 bases, in that order; junction bases with no gene match: 20. The CDR3 is made up of 18 amino acids. Germline CDR1 is SGHRS and CDR2 is YFSETQ. CDR3 amino acids: CASSAGIRAGDFTHEQFF. The CDR3 nucleotides read TGCGCCAGCAGCGCTGGAATCCGAGCGGGAGATTTTACTCATGAGCAGTTCTTC.

The gene calls are TRBV9 and TRBJ2-7; 7 positions agree with TRBD2. This CDR3 is built from 15 residues. Per germline, CDR1 SGDLS and CDR2 YYNGEE. Trimming at V came to 1 base and at J to 1 base, leaving 5 bases not matched to a gene. CDR3 loop: CASSVLADPSYEQYF. The CDR3 DNA follows: TGTGCCAGCAGCGTACTAGCGGACCCTTCCTACGAGCAGTACTTC.

This clone has only one observation. The chain joins TRBV19 to TRBJ1-1; the match to TRBD1 covers 7 bases. This CDR3 has 15 residues. Per the germline V gene, CDR1 is LNHDA and CDR2 is SQIVND (reference sequence). The J segment lost 5 bases and the V segment lost 6 bases, leaving 12 bases of the junction unmatched. The CDR3 loop reads CASSATVLRGTEAFF. The CDR3 coding sequence is TGTGCCAGTAGCGCTACCGTCCTCAGGGGGACTGAAGCTTTCTTT.

J is TRBJ2-1 and V is TRBV7-9; 8 bases map to TRBD2. The length of the CDR3 is 15 residues. Looked up from germline, CDR1 is SEHNR and CDR2 is FQNEAQ (reference sequence). V shed 5 bases and J 7 bases; nucleotides not matched to a gene: 10. As DNA, the CDR3 is TGTGCCAGCAGCCCAGGACTAGCCCTATGGAATGAGCAGTTCTTC. This encodes CASSPGLALWNEQFF.

The chain is built from TRBV28 and TRBJ2-1; 12 nucleotides match TRBD2. This CDR3 comprises 15 residues. Germline CDR1 and CDR2: MDHEN and SYDVKM. Unmatched junction bases numbered 5, after V lost 5 bases and J lost 6 bases. CDR3 in amino acids: CASSLTSGRSNEQFF. CDR3 sequence (DNA): TGTGCCAGCAGTCTAACTAGCGGGAGGAGCAATGAGCAGTTCTTC.

The DNA of the CDR3 is TGTGCCAGCAGCATTAGGAGAGGACAGGGGGAAGTTAGCGAGCAGTACTTC. Its translation is CASSIRRGQGEVSEQYF. The V gene is TRBV21-1, the J gene TRBJ2-7; TRBD1 was called by the table and not checked on the DNA. TRBV21-1 constitutes a pseudogene. There are 17 residues in the CDR3.

This sequence joins TRBV6-1 and TRBJ1-6, with 10 positions matching TRBD1. CDR3 length: 14 amino acids. J lost 7 bases, V lost 7 bases, and 4 bases had no gene match. Germline values: CDR1 MNHNS, CDR2 SASEGT. Here the CDR3 DNA reads TGTGCCAGCACCTGGGACAGGGGAAATTCACCCCTCCACTTT. Translation: CASTWDRGNSPLHF.

This chain connects TRBV14 to TRBJ2-7; D possibly corresponds to TRBD1 (6 bases). Germline V gene lookup returns CDR1 SGHDN and CDR2 FVKESK. This CDR3 region has 12 residues. V lost 4 bases and J 4 bases, leaving 8 bases between the germline ends. The CDR3 nucleotides read TGTGCCAGCAGCCTACAGGGATACGAGCAGTACTTC. As protein: CASSLQGYEQYF. Looking up the rest from reference TRBV14 and TRBJ2-7 gives the full variable domain: EAGVTQFPSHSVIEKGQTVTLRCDPISGHDNLYWYRRVMGKEIKFLLHFVKESKQDESGMPNNRFLAERTGGTYSTLKVQPAELEDSGVYFCASSLQGYEQYFGPGTRLTVT.

The chain recombines TRBV13 with TRBJ2-5; unclear D gene. There are 15 residues in the CDR3. CDR1 is PRHDT and CDR2 is FYEKMQ in the germline V gene (reference sequence). Trimming removed 2 bases at V and 5 bases at J, with 15 bases between. CDR3 amino acids: CASSLYRTSRETQYF. The DNA for the CDR3 is TGTGCCAGCAGCTTATATAGGACCAGCAGGGAGACCCAGTACTTC. The whole variable domain, remainder taken from reference TRBV13 and TRBJ2-5, is AAGVIQSPRHLIKEKRETATLKCYPIPRHDTVYWYQQGPGQDPQFLISFYEKMQSDKGSIPDRFSAQQFSDYHSELNMSSLELGDSALYFCASSLYRTSRETQYFGPGTRLLVL.

This chain links TRBV6-5 with TRBJ1-5; no clear D gene. Trimming stripped 0 bases from V and 4 bases from J, with 13 bases between. This CDR3 has 16 residues. Germline V gene lookup returns CDR1 MNHEY and CDR2 SVGAGI. In DNA, the CDR3 is TGTGCCAGCAGTTACTCCTATGCGGTGAATAATCAGCCCCAGCATTTT. This gives the protein CASSYSYAVNNQPQHF.

V usage is TRBV5-1 and J usage is TRBJ1-2, with TRBD1 identical over 9 bases. CDR1 and CDR2 from the germline V gene are SGHRS and YFSETQ. The ends lost 0 bases at V and 3 bases at J; junction bases unmatched: 3. This CDR3 is 15 amino acids long. CDR3 DNA: TGCGCCAGCAGCTTGGGGGGACAGGGCCACTATGGCTACACCTTC. Translated: CASSLGGQGHYGYTF. Full variable domain (remainder filled in from reference TRBV5-1 and TRBJ1-2): KAGVTQTPRYLIKTRGQQVTLSCSPISGHRSVSWYQQTPGQGLQFLFEYFSETQRNKGNFPGRFSGRQFSNSRSEMNVSTLELGDSALYLCASSLGGQGHYGYTFGSGTRLTVV.

The chain combines TRBV5-1 with TRBJ2-7; D is unclear. V lost 6 bases and J lost 4, with 17 bases in between. Germline V CDR1 and CDR2: SGHRS, YFSETQ. This CDR3 region has 14 residues. In DNA form, the CDR3 reads TGCGCCAGCACGACCGGCGGTACCGGGTACGAGCAGTACTTC. Translating gives CASTTGGTGYEQYF.

The chain has TRBV6-1 and TRBJ1-5; no clear D gene. V was cut by 8 bases and J by 0 bases, with 8 bases left in between. Per germline, CDR1 MNHNS and CDR2 SASEGT. The CDR3 runs to 13 residues. CDR3 nucleotide sequence: TGTGCCAGCCACACGGATAGCAATCAGCCCCAGCATTTT. Its protein product is CASHTDSNQPQHF.

The chain joins TRBV7-2 to TRBJ2-3; the D is unclear. This CDR3 contains 14 residues. V lost 0 bases and J 4 bases, leaving 8 bases between the germline ends. Germline loops: CDR1 SGHTA, CDR2 FQGNSA. Here the CDR3 reads CASSLASRPDTQYF. CDR3 nucleotide sequence: TGTGCCAGCAGCTTAGCGTCCAGACCAGATACGCAGTATTTT.

V gene TRBV9 combines with J gene TRBJ1-3; D is uncertain. Trimming left V 3 bases short and J 0 bases short, with 19 bases between. The length of the CDR3 is 18 residues. Germline-derived CDR1 and CDR2 are SGDLS and YYNGEE. The CDR3 DNA reads as TGTGCCAGCAGCGCACTCCTTCAGAGTTCATTCTCTGGAAACACCATATATTTT. This encodes CASSALLQSSFSGNTIYF.

The J gene is TRBJ2-3, the V gene TRBV7-6; TRBD2 aligns across 14 bases. Germline-derived CDR1 and CDR2 are SGHVS and FNYEAQ. V was pared by 5 bases and J by 5 bases, with 3 bases of the junction left unmatched. This CDR3 contains 15 residues. As DNA, the CDR3 is TGTGCCAGCAGCATGGGACTAGCGGGAGAAGATACGCAGTATTTT. Its protein is CASSMGLAGEDTQYF.